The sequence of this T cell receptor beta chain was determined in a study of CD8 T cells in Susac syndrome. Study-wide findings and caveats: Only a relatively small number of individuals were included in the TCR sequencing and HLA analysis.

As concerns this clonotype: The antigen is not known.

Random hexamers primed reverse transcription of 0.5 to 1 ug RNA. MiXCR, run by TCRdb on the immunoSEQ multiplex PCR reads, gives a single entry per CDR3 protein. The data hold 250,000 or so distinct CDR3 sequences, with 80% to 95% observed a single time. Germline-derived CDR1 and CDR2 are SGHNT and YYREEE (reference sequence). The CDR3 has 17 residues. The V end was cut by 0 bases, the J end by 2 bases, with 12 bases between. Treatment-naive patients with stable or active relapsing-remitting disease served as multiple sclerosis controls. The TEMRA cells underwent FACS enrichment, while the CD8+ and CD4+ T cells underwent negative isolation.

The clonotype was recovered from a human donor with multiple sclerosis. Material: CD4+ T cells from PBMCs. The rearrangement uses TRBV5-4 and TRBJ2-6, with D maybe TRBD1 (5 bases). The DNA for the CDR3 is TGTGCCAGCAGCTTGGACGGTGTAGGGGCTGGGGCCAACGTCCTGACTTTC. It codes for CASSLDGVGAGANVLTF.